This entry lists 21 T cell receptor beta chains sequenced from one sample in a study of beta chain features in type 1 diabetes. Expressed TCRB transcripts got sequenced, as all isolated RNA was reverse transcribed. TCRdb keeps only in-frame clones here, not all; method: immunoSEQ multiplex PCR. The sample lists 300,000 or so clones; 9.3% were seen once. These receptors are not linked to any known antigen. Study outcomes and limitations: Within each of all four CD4+ subsets, Type 1 diabetes patients had TCRB CDR3s that were moderately but significantly shorter.

What was sequenced was central memory CD4+ T cells from blood. The source of these receptors is a man younger than 40 with type 1 diabetes.

The rearrangement uses TRBV6-1 and TRBJ2-5; the D gene is possibly TRBD1 (5 bases). This CDR3 has 12 amino acids. Germline V gene lookup returns CDR1 MNHNS and CDR2 SASEGT. The V and J ends lost 8 bases and 2 bases respectively, with 9 bases between them. In nucleotides, the CDR3 is TGTGCCAGCGATGACAGTCAAGAGACCCAGTACTTC. Its translation: CASDDSQETQYF.

This clone has just a few counts. The gene calls are TRBV7-8 and TRBJ2-2; 8 bases fit TRBD2. This CDR3 comprises 15 residues. With 5 bases clipped from V and 2 bases from J, the junction kept 4 bases outside the gene matches. Germline loops: CDR1 SGHVS, CDR2 FQNEAQ. The CDR3 region is CASSRRGANTGELFF. For the CDR3, the DNA is TGTGCCAGCAGCCGGCGGGGGGCCAACACCGGGGAGCTGTTTTTT.

V usage is TRBV7-2 and J usage is TRBJ2-6; no firm D call. V lost 5 bases, J lost 1 base, and 18 bases lay in between. The CDR3 covers 18 residues. CDR1 and CDR2 from the germline V gene are SGHTA and FQGNSA. DNA for the CDR3: TGTGCCAGCAGCCAGCTACCCCAGGCACGGTCTGGGGCCAACGTCCTGACTTTC. This codes for CASSQLPQARSGANVLTF.

The CDR3 nucleotides read TGCGCCAGCAGCCAAGATAAGTCGAATCAGGGATGGACCGGGGAGCTGTTTTTT. Its protein product is CASSQDKSNQGWTGELFF. The V call is TRBV4-1, the J call TRBJ2-2, with a weak D call TRBD1 (5 bases). The V end lost 0 bases, the J end lost 5 bases, and 19 bases lay between the germline ends. The CDR3 contains 18 residues. Germline values: CDR1 MGHRA, CDR2 YSYEKL.

V usage is TRBV19 and J usage is TRBJ2-1; possibly TRBD1 or TRBD2 for D (5 bases each). The CDR3 is 17 amino acids. V lost 1 base to trimming and J lost 8 bases, with 21 bases between them. Germline V gene lookup returns CDR1 LNHDA and CDR2 SQIVND (reference sequence). CDR3 residues: CASSIVYGDGYPYEQFF. In DNA form, the CDR3 reads TGTGCCAGTAGTATAGTGTACGGGGACGGCTATCCCTATGAGCAGTTCTTC.

The chain employs TRBV28 and TRBJ2-5; D is ambiguous. V was shortened by 3 bases and J by 3 bases, with 8 bases between the two germline ends. The CDR3 covers 13 residues. Germline V gene sequence: CDR1 MDHEN, CDR2 SYDVKM. CDR3 sequence (DNA): TGTGCCAGCAGTTTCCCGTACGAAGAGACCCAGTACTTC. It is translated as CASSFPYEETQYF.

This clone was observed a handful of times. Other DNA sequences from this sample encode an identical CDR3 as well. The chain links TRBV5-6 to TRBJ1-3, with TRBD1 as a possible D gene (5 bases). Trimming shortened V by 2 bases and J by 0 bases, and 9 bases separated the two germline ends. The CDR3 spans 15 residues. CDR1 and CDR2 (germline): SGHDT, YYEEEE. This CDR3 is CASSLVGDSGNTIYF. CDR3 DNA sequence: TGTGCCAGCAGCTTAGTAGGGGACTCTGGAAACACCATATATTTT.

The chain couples TRBV29-1 to TRBJ2-7; TRBD2 matches at 7 bases. V dropped 4 bases and J dropped 1; count of bases not matched to a gene: 4. This CDR3 contains 13 residues. Germline lookup yields CDR1 SQVTM and CDR2 ANQGSEA. This chain's CDR3 is CSVVLAESYEQYF. The DNA for the CDR3 is TGCAGCGTTGTCCTAGCGGAGTCCTACGAGCAGTACTTC.

The rearrangement links TRBV5-1 to TRBJ1-2; D gene uncertain. Deletions cut 0 bases from V and 3 bases from J, with 21 bases between. CDR1 and CDR2 from the germline V gene are SGHRS and YFSETQ. This CDR3 region has 18 residues. This CDR3 reads CASSLGPRSPDVDYGYTF. In DNA form, the CDR3 reads TGCGCCAGCAGCTTGGGACCAAGGTCGCCCGATGTAGACTATGGCTACACCTTC.

CDR3 loop: CASSLDRAPSGANVLTF. In DNA, the CDR3 is TGTGCCAGCAGTTTAGACAGAGCCCCCTCTGGGGCCAACGTCCTGACTTTC. J is TRBJ2-6 and V is TRBV28, with a tentative D call TRBD1 (5 bases). Trimming removed 2 bases at V and 0 bases at J, with 11 bases between. CDR3 length: 17 amino acids. Germline V CDR1 and CDR2: MDHEN, SYDVKM.

The chain links TRBV5-4 to TRBJ2-2, with a tentative D call TRBD1 (5 bases). The V and J ends lost 2 bases and 7 bases respectively, with 18 bases between them. This CDR3 has 16 amino acids. CDR1 is SGHNT and CDR2 is YYREEE in the germline V gene (reference sequence). This CDR3 is CASSFQGKSSGGELFF. The CDR3, as DNA: TGTGCCAGCAGCTTCCAGGGAAAGTCGTCGGGCGGGGAGCTGTTTTTT. The entire variable domain, with the rest obtained from reference TRBV5-4 and TRBJ2-2, is as follows: ETGVTQSPTHLIKTRGQQVTLRCSSQSGHNTVSWYQQALGQGPQFIFQYYREEENGRGNFPPRFSGLQFPNYSSELNVNALELDDSALYLCASSFQGKSSGGELFFGEGSRLTVL.

This clone was observed many times. This sample also contains other DNA sequences that code for the same CDR3. The V call is TRBV18, the J call TRBJ1-1; D gene ambiguous. Germline V gene lookup returns CDR1 KGHSH and CDR2 LQKENI. V lost 2 bases to trimming and J lost 0 bases, with 4 bases between them. The CDR3 contains 13 residues. CDR3 region: CASSPGMNTEAFF. The CDR3 DNA sequence: TGTGCCAGCTCACCAGGCATGAACACTGAAGCTTTCTTT.

The chain employs TRBV7-2 and TRBJ2-5; no reliable D call. Germline V gene lookup returns CDR1 SGHTA and CDR2 FQGNSA. V was trimmed by 0 bases and J by 0 bases, leaving 5 bases between them. The length of the CDR3 is 14 residues. CDR3 nucleotides: TGTGCCAGCAGCTTAGCGGGGAACCAAGAGACCCAGTACTTC. It codes for CASSLAGNQETQYF.

This clone was counted a few times. DNA for the CDR3: TGCGCCACCTGTGCGGGGGATAGCACAGATACGCAGTATTTT. Its translation: CATCAGDSTDTQYF. The chain has TRBV5-1 and TRBJ2-3; TRBD2 matches 7 bases. The V gene end was trimmed by 9 bases and the J gene end by 0 bases; junction bases not matched to a gene: 7. CDR1 is SGHRS and CDR2 is YFSETQ in the germline V gene. The CDR3 totals 14 residues.

Only a few counts were recorded for this clone. The V and J genes are TRBV9 and TRBJ1-2; the match to TRBD1 covers 10 bases. V lost 0 bases and J lost 2; bases outside the gene matches: 7. The germline V gene encodes CDR1 SGDLS and CDR2 YYNGEE. The CDR3 spans 17 residues. The CDR3 DNA reads TGTGCCAGCAGCGTAGGTCTCGACAGGGGGCGGAACTATGGCTACACCTTC. It yields the protein CASSVGLDRGRNYGYTF.

There are a few counts of this clone. This chain joins TRBV19 and TRBJ2-2; 9 nucleotides line up with TRBD1. CDR3 size: 15 residues. V shed 5 bases and J 4 bases; nucleotides not matched to a gene: 5. Per germline, CDR1 LNHDA and CDR2 SQIVND (reference sequence). The CDR3 reads CASSSGTGLTGELFF. CDR3 nucleotide sequence: TGTGCCAGTAGTTCCGGGACAGGGCTCACCGGGGAGCTGTTTTTT.

The chain has TRBV9 and TRBJ1-4; 9 bases are shared with TRBD1. The CDR3 is 15 residues long. V shed 3 bases and J 6 bases; nucleotides not matched to a gene: 6. The V gene's germline CDR1 is SGDLS and CDR2 YYNGEE. CDR3 region: CASSAGGQGYEKLFF. CDR3 bases: TGTGCCAGCAGCGCCGGGGGACAGGGCTATGAAAAACTGTTTTTT.

This clone was observed many times. CDR3 DNA: TGTGCCAGCAGCAAAGCAGTATTGGGCCTAGCGGGTGAGCAGTACTTC. Amino acids: CASSKAVLGLAGEQYF. The chain employs TRBV21-1 and TRBJ2-7; no DNA check was done on the table's D call, TRBD2. TRBV21-1 is an annotated pseudogene. This CDR3 comprises 16 residues.

This chain links TRBV2 with TRBJ2-2; D gene uncertain. Trimming removed 1 base at V and 0 bases at J, with 6 bases between. The CDR3 covers 15 residues. Germline CDR1 is SNHLY and CDR2 is FYNNEI. The CDR3, as DNA: TGTGCCAGCAGTGAAGAAGTGACGAACACCGGGGAGCTGTTTTTT. Translation gives CASSEEVTNTGELFF.

The chain couples TRBV5-1 to TRBJ2-2, with 8 nucleotides matching TRBD1. The V segment lost 5 bases and the J segment 7 bases; nucleotides outside the gene matches: 13. Germline assignment: CDR1 SGHRS and CDR2 YFSETQ. CDR3 size: 16 residues. CDR3 loop: CASSPARTGLHGELFF. The CDR3 DNA follows: TGCGCCAGCAGTCCTGCTCGGACAGGGTTGCACGGGGAGCTGTTTTTT.

This clone appeared a few times. The CDR3 DNA reads as TGTGCCAGCAGCTCCCTCGGACTAGCTAGCGCCTACGAGCAGTACTTC. Residues: CASSSLGLASAYEQYF. V is TRBV7-2 and J is TRBJ2-7; the match to TRBD2 covers 8 bases. There are 16 residues in the CDR3. Per germline, CDR1 SGHTA and CDR2 FQGNSA. V dropped 4 bases and J dropped 2; count of bases not matched to a gene: 10.